This T cell receptor (beta chain) was sequenced during a study of T-cell reconstitution after alpha-beta-depleted transplantation in children. Preparation of the TCRbeta library was carried out with unique molecular identifiers. TCRdb called the PCR reads again in MiXCR, with one record for every CDR3 protein. In the table there are approximately 350,000 distinct CDR3 sequences, about 14% of which are singletons. This clonotype occurred many times. CDR3 length equals 13 residues. With 4 bases removed from V and 5 bases from J, the gap between germline ends came to 12 bases. CDR1 and CDR2 (germline): LGHNA, YSLEER.

V is TRBV4-3 and J is TRBJ2-7; no firm D call. Sequences were derived from PBMCs, sampled from the stem cell graft. The sequence was collected from a human donor who donated a stem cell graft to a child with Fanconi anemia. Here the CDR3 DNA reads TGCGCCAGCAGCCCGACACGCTACCACGAGCAGTACTTC. Encoded protein: CASSPTRYHEQYF.